This is a list of T cell receptor beta chains from one sample in a study of T cells in Graves' hyperthyroidism and ophthalmopathy. TCRdb re-derived calls from the multiplex PCR reads in MiXCR, one entry per CDR3 protein. The table records around 620,000 distinct CDR3 sequences, 13% to 15% of them present only once. Sequencing was carried out using blood. These receptors were obtained from a young woman with Graves' ophthalmopathy. Each CDR3 is given without its conserved first and last residue. The listing skips clone size in some rows; elsewhere it reads once, few, many or a size class.

clone size: many
CDR3 length: 13
J gene: TRBJ1-4
V gene: TRBV6-2/TRBV6-3
CDR3 protein: ASRTRTQGDEKLF

clone size: -
CDR3 length: 11
J gene: TRBJ2-1
V gene: TRBV29-1
CDR3 protein: SVELRENNEQF

clone size: many
CDR3 length: 12
J gene: TRBJ2-1
V gene: TRBV12-3/TRBV12-4
CDR3 protein: ASTSGTGFHEQF

clone size: many
CDR3 length: 17
J gene: TRBJ2-6
V gene: TRBV27
CDR3 protein: ASSRAPGTGRSGANVLT

clone size: many
CDR3 length: 13
J gene: TRBJ1-2
V gene: TRBV5-5
CDR3 protein: ASSGRGGSDYGYT

clone size: -
CDR3 length: 11
J gene: TRBJ1-1
V gene: TRBV12-3/TRBV12-4
CDR3 protein: ASSFLWGSEAF

clone size: few
CDR3 length: 11
J gene: TRBJ2-5
V gene: TRBV9
CDR3 protein: ASSARVEETQY

clone size: -
CDR3 length: 13
J gene: TRBJ2-3
V gene: TRBV28
CDR3 protein: ASSLDQGATDTQY

clone size: many
CDR3 length: 10
J gene: TRBJ2-1
V gene: TRBV20-1
CDR3 protein: SARGTRNEQF

clone size: many
CDR3 length: 11
J gene: TRBJ2-1
V gene: TRBV7-6
CDR3 protein: ASSPGTYNEQF

clone size: many
CDR3 length: 12
J gene: TRBJ2-3
V gene: TRBV7-2
CDR3 protein: ASSLPDWADTQY

clone size: many
CDR3 length: 12
J gene: TRBJ2-3
V gene: TRBV27
CDR3 protein: ASNRQREIDTQY

clone size: -
CDR3 length: 9
J gene: TRBJ2-1
V gene: TRBV6-6
CDR3 protein: ASSYSAEQF

clone size: -
CDR3 length: 12
J gene: TRBJ2-7
V gene: TRBV6-6
CDR3 protein: ASSYSSGKFAQY

clone size: many
CDR3 length: 11
J gene: TRBJ2-3
V gene: TRBV28
CDR3 protein: ASSSPYTDTQY

clone size: -
CDR3 length: 13
J gene: TRBJ1-1
V gene: TRBV5-1
CDR3 protein: ASSLVTGSATEAF

clone size: -
CDR3 length: 15
J gene: TRBJ2-3
V gene: TRBV5-1
CDR3 protein: ASSLGGWGQGTDTQY

clone size: few
CDR3 length: 13
J gene: TRBJ2-1
V gene: TRBV20-1
CDR3 protein: SARPPGQGYNEQF

clone size: -
CDR3 length: 14
J gene: TRBJ2-1
V gene: TRBV4-1
CDR3 protein: ASSQEASGSISEQF

clone size: once
CDR3 length: 11
J gene: TRBJ2-5
V gene: TRBV7-6
CDR3 protein: ASSLESMETQY

clone size: many
CDR3 length: 13
J gene: TRBJ1-4
V gene: TRBV30
CDR3 protein: AWRPRGRSGEKLF

clone size: -
CDR3 length: 14
J gene: TRBJ1-2
V gene: TRBV7-2
CDR3 protein: ASSLTGTGGSHGYT

clone size: many
CDR3 length: 15
J gene: TRBJ2-7
V gene: TRBV28
CDR3 protein: ASSLWVDSRGDYEQY